This entry features one TCR beta chain sequence. CDR3 length equals 14 residues. V gave up 5 bases and J gave up 5 bases, with 12 bases separating them. Germline assignment: CDR1 ENHRY and CDR2 SYGVKD. The data originate from a study of technical replicates of blood from several donors. Data came from immunoSEQ multiplex PCR; TCRdb stores just in-frame clones and leaves some out. The sample has around 77,000 clones; roughly 92% are singletons. Material: T cells isolated from PBMCs. This chain joins TRBV10-3 and TRBJ2-2; a possible D gene is TRBD1 (6 bases). The receptor's source is a human donor in good health. The CDR3 DNA sequence: TGTGCCATCAGTACGGGACACCAAACCGGGGAGCTGTTTTTT. It yields the protein CAISTGHQTGELFF.